These 20 T cell receptor beta chains originate from one sample sequenced in a study of lymphopenia after photon versus proton radiotherapy. TCRdb keeps only in-frame clones here, not all; method: immunoSEQ multiplex PCR. This table has more than 25,000 clones, around 90% appearing once. The material was peripheral blood, obtained from a patient treated with photon-based radiotherapy. These receptors all stem from a woman aged 45-65 years with pancreatic cancer.

The chain carries TRBV6-5 and TRBJ2-2; no definite D call. CDR1 is MNHEY, CDR2 SVGAGI, per germline. V was cut by 8 bases and J by 0 bases, with 13 bases left in between. The CDR3 extends over 15 amino acids. The CDR3, as DNA: TGTGCCAGCCTCGAGGTCGGCACGAACACCGGGGAGCTGTTTTTT. It is translated as CASLEVGTNTGELFF.

Judged by abundance, this clone is medium-sized. This rearrangement joins TRBV7-9 to TRBJ2-7, with 7 bases that match TRBD2. V trimming: 1 base; J trimming: 0 bases; junction bases outside the gene matches: 9. The CDR3 has 17 amino acids. Germline CDR1 and CDR2: SEHNR and FQNEAQ (reference sequence). CDR3 region: CASSLDQSGASSYEQYF. CDR3 bases: TGTGCCAGCAGCTTAGACCAGAGCGGGGCCAGCTCCTACGAGCAGTACTTC.

The chain carries TRBV7-3 and TRBJ2-1, with D uncertain. From germline, CDR1 is SGHTA and CDR2 FQGTGA. This CDR3 contains 13 residues. Trimming took off 5 bases at V and 12 bases at J, with 17 bases between the two ends. CDR3 loop: CASSQTTAKTQFF. Here the CDR3 DNA reads TGTGCCAGCAGCCAAACGACTGCGAAGACGCAGTTCTTC.

The gene calls are TRBV2 and TRBJ1-5; 7 bases agree with TRBD1. Losses at the gene ends were 7 bases for V and 5 bases for J; bases not matched to a gene: 8. The CDR3 is made up of 14 amino acids. Germline CDR1 is SNHLY and CDR2 is FYNNEI. Written as DNA, the CDR3 is TGTGCCAGCACCTTCCAAGGGGGCTATCAGCCCCAGCATTTT. Residues: CASTFQGGYQPQHF.

This rearrangement joins TRBV5-1 to TRBJ2-6, with TRBD1 identical over 10 bases. Germline V gene sequence: CDR1 SGHRS, CDR2 YFSETQ. The J segment lost 2 bases and the V segment lost 3 bases, leaving 5 bases of the junction unmatched. CDR3 length equals 17 residues. The CDR3 coding sequence is TGCGCCAGCAGCTCCGGGACAGGGGCGACTGGGGCCAACGTCCTGACTTTC. Protein product: CASSSGTGATGANVLTF.

This rearrangement joins TRBV7-9 to TRBJ1-4; D remains unclear. Trimming cost V 1 base and J 8 bases, with 8 bases left between them. The CDR3 consists of 13 residues. In germline, CDR1 is SEHNR, CDR2 FQNEAQ (reference sequence). DNA of the CDR3: TGTGCCAGCAGCTTAGAAGCCGGGGAAAAACTGTTTTTT. It yields the protein CASSLEAGEKLFF. Variable domain in full (rest from reference TRBV7-9 and TRBJ1-4): DTGVSQNPRHKITKRGQNVTFRCDPISEHNRLYWYRQTLGQGPEFLTYFQNEAQLEKSRLLSDRFSAERPKGSFSTLEIQRTEQGDSAMYLCASSLEAGEKLFFGSGTQLSVL.

The J gene is TRBJ2-4, the V gene TRBV18; the match to TRBD1 covers 9 bases. In germline, CDR1 is KGHSH, CDR2 LQKENI. With 6 bases clipped from V and 5 bases from J, the junction kept 8 bases outside the gene matches. The CDR3 loop spans 15 amino acids. CDR3 DNA: TGTGCCAGCTCCTACGGACAGGGGCCGGAAAACATTCAGTACTTC. This translates into CASSYGQGPENIQYF.

This clone was recorded only once. CDR3 DNA sequence: TGTGCCAGCAGTGGACAGGGGGATCACACTGAAGCTTTCTTT. Translated, it gives CASSGQGDHTEAFF. The chain links TRBV25-1 to TRBJ1-1; 9 bases are shared with TRBD1. The germline V gene encodes CDR1 MGHDK and CDR2 SYGVNS. The CDR3 sequence is 14 residues long. With 4 bases clipped from V and 3 bases from J, the junction kept 3 bases outside the gene matches.

The J gene is TRBJ2-1, the V gene TRBV19, with 11 bases lining up with TRBD1. V shed 4 bases, J shed 5 bases, and the junction held 4 bases outside the gene matches. CDR1 LNHDA and CDR2 SQIVND come from the germline V gene (reference sequence). The CDR3 has 15 residues. The CDR3 coding sequence is TGTGCCAGTAGTACCGGGACAGGGGGGCACAATGAGCAGTTCTTC. Protein: CASSTGTGGHNEQFF.

The V call is TRBV11-3, the J call TRBJ2-3, with a tentative D call TRBD2 (6 bases). Germline V gene sequence: CDR1 SGHNT, CDR2 YENEEA. This CDR3 is 14 amino acids long. V was clipped by 4 bases and J by 5 bases, with 13 bases between them. CDR3 protein: CASSSSVEGDTQYF. DNA for the CDR3: TGTGCCAGCAGCTCTAGCGTAGAGGGAGATACGCAGTATTTT.

The rearrangement joins TRBV28 to TRBJ2-7; the match to TRBD1 covers 8 bases. From germline, CDR1 is MDHEN and CDR2 SYDVKM. Trimming at V came to 5 bases and at J to 5 bases, leaving 8 bases not matched to a gene. The CDR3 is 14 amino acids. CDR3 bases: TGTGCCAGCAGTACGGACAGGGAAACGGACGAGCAGTACTTC. It yields the protein CASSTDRETDEQYF.

J is TRBJ2-3 and V is TRBV6-5; 7 bases fit TRBD1. This CDR3 is 15 amino acids long. Trimming removed 0 bases from V and 2 bases from J; junction bases left unmatched: 2. In germline, CDR1 is MNHEY, CDR2 SVGAGI. The chain's CDR3 is CASSYSGTATDTQYF. CDR3 DNA: TGTGCCAGCAGTTACTCAGGGACAGCCACAGATACGCAGTATTTT.

The V gene is TRBV14, the J gene TRBJ2-1; maybe TRBD1 (5 bases). This CDR3 is 13 amino acids long. Trimming removed 1 base at V and 9 bases at J, with 10 bases between. Germline V lookup: CDR1 SGHDN, CDR2 FVKESK. DNA for the CDR3: TGTGCCAGCAGCCAAGGACGGCAGGGTGAGCAGTTCTTC. Encoded protein: CASSQGRQGEQFF.

A few counts support this clone. The genes are TRBV29-1 and TRBJ2-1; possibly TRBD1 for D (5 bases). Trimming removed 4 bases from V and 10 bases from J, with 14 bases in between. This CDR3 spans 12 amino acids. Germline V gene data show CDR1 as SQVTM and CDR2 as ANQGSEA. The CDR3 sequence: CSVAAGRREQFF. The CDR3 region has the DNA TGCAGCGTTGCCGCAGGGCGAAGGGAGCAGTTCTTC.

This clone showed up just a few times. This chain connects TRBV10-3 to TRBJ2-1; D may be TRBD1 (6 bases). Germline CDR1 is ENHRY and CDR2 is SYGVKD. The CDR3 is made up of 17 amino acids. Deletions cut 0 bases from V and 1 base from J, with 13 bases between. This CDR3 is CAISESSQGRSYNEQFF. Written as DNA, the CDR3 is TGTGCCATCAGTGAGTCGTCACAGGGTAGATCCTACAATGAGCAGTTCTTC.

CDR3 sequence: CASSLDSPGADYGYTF. In DNA form, the CDR3 reads TGTGCCAGCAGCTTAGATAGTCCGGGGGCGGACTATGGCTACACCTTC. The chain has TRBV11-3 and TRBJ1-2, with D possibly TRBD1 on 6 matching bases. Trimming cost V 0 bases and J 3 bases, with 14 bases left between them. CDR3 size: 16 residues. The germline CDR1 and CDR2 sequences are SGHNT and YENEEA.

This sequence joins TRBV19 and TRBJ2-6; 9 bases match TRBD1. The CDR3 loop spans 20 amino acids. Germline CDR1 LNHDA, CDR2 SQIVND (reference sequence). V dropped 3 bases and J dropped 2; count of bases not matched to a gene: 14. The CDR3 sequence: CASSIESGGQGKAGANVLTF. Here the CDR3 DNA reads TGTGCCAGTAGTATCGAGTCCGGGGGACAGGGTAAGGCTGGGGCCAACGTCCTGACTTTC.

The chain couples TRBV29-1 to TRBJ2-3, with 9 bases fitting TRBD1. In germline, CDR1 is SQVTM, CDR2 ANQGSEA. After removal of 4 bases from V and 6 bases from J, the junction contained 8 bases not matched to a gene. The CDR3 runs 14 residues. Here the CDR3 DNA reads TGCAGCGTTGTTGGGACAGGGAGGAAGGATACGCAGTATTTT. Its protein is CSVVGTGRKDTQYF.

This clone was counted a few times. The J gene is TRBJ2-3, the V gene TRBV13; 9 bases align to TRBD2. Germline values: CDR1 PRHDT, CDR2 FYEKMQ (reference sequence). V shed 1 base and J 4 bases; nucleotides not matched to a gene: 6. The CDR3 is made up of 16 amino acids. This chain's CDR3 is CASSLVLAGNPDTQYF. CDR3 bases: TGTGCCAGCAGCTTAGTCCTAGCGGGAAACCCAGATACGCAGTATTTT.

CDR3 bases: TGTGCCAGCAGCTACAGGGGCCTTACCTACAATGAGCAGTTCTTC. Translation: CASSYRGLTYNEQFF. This sequence joins TRBV27 and TRBJ2-1; 7 nucleotides agree with TRBD1. The CDR3 length is 15 residues. Per the germline V gene, CDR1 is MNHEY and CDR2 is SMNVEV (reference sequence). V was clipped by 6 bases and J by 2 bases; unmatched bases: 7.